This T cell receptor beta chain was retrieved from a study of human versus mouse CDR3 diversity and MHC coevolution. Sequencing used immunoSEQ multiplex PCR; TCRdb keeps in-frame clones, though not all of them. The sample lists more than 55,000 clones, 85% to 95% occurring once. Naive CD4 T cells, CD45RO-negative and CD62L-positive, were flow-sorted from PBMCs. This clone showed up just once. Antigen specificity is unknown. Trimming pared 2 bases from V and 9 bases from J, leaving 14 bases between. CDR1 and CDR2 from the germline V gene are GTSNPN and SVGIG (reference sequence). The CDR3 covers 13 residues. Whole-study findings and limits: Human CDR3s averaged more deletions and insertions than mouse CDR3s. Humans had the largest estimated TCR beta repertoire, 1.5 million to 2 million clonotypes. Among all groups, two of three human donors showed least clonal inequality.

Sequencing input: naive CD4+ T cells from blood. Described subset: CD45RO-negative CD62L-positive naive CD4 T cells. The TCR was taken from a person in their sixties or seventies in good health. This chain connects TRBV30 to TRBJ1-5; maybe TRBD1 (5 bases). The CDR3 DNA reads TGTGCCTGGAGTTCTGGGGCCCTCGGGCCCCAGCATTTT. Protein sequence: CAWSSGALGPQHF.